The text below deals with one TCR beta chain. This sample was included in a study of T cell responses to AZD1222 COVID-19 vaccine. This CDR3 is 15 amino acids long. Germline lookup yields CDR1 LGHNA and CDR2 YSLEER. The V and J ends lost 0 bases and 8 bases respectively, with 14 bases between them. Clones were read by immunoSEQ multiplex PCR, and TCRdb kept only the in-frame ones, dropping some. The top ten hold roughly 1.2% of the sample, which has about 150,000 clones, roughly 92% seen once. Sample: peripheral blood, taken on day 0 of AZD1222 vaccination. The receptor was derived from an adult in good health. The genes are TRBV4-3 and TRBJ2-1; the D gene is possibly TRBD2 (5 bases). Here the CDR3 DNA reads TGCGCCAGCAGCCAAGAAGGGAGACGCGTCGATGAGCAGTTCTTC. Protein product: CASSQEGRRVDEQFF.